These 23 T cell receptor beta chains share one sample of origin, sequenced in a study of memory CD4+ T cells and cytomegalovirus serostatus (dated by TCRdb to about 2019). Library prep was done by the immunoSEQ multiplex PCR assay. TCRdb re-hosts the immuneACCESS table, in-frame sequences only. Its copies lack some clones; in the studies checked, an unresolved V gene accounts for under half of them, and the cause for the rest is not known. The table for this sample lists around 38,000 clones; about 82% of them were counted only once. The ten largest account for around 6% of the sample. Single viable CD3+CD4+CD8-CD45RO+ cells were sorted as memory CD4+ T cells on a FACSAria II. The sequenced material came from memory CD4+ T cells from blood. Every receptor here comes from an adult in good health and CMV-seronegative.

As for this clone: One end of the junction varies from germline; a read error may be responsible. V and J are TRBV7-2 and TRBJ2-7; 13 bases are a match to TRBD2. In germline, CDR1 is SGHTA, CDR2 FQGNSA. The CDR3 is 16 residues long. The CDR3 spells CASSLEGLAGVYGQYF. The CDR3 coding sequence is TGTGCCAGCAGCTTAGAAGGACTAGCGGGAGTCTACGGGCAGTACTTC. Filled out from reference TRBV7-2 and TRBJ2-7, the complete variable domain reads GAGVSQSPSNKVTEKGKDVELRCDPISGHTALYWYRQSLGQGLEFLIYFQGNSAPDKSGLPSDRFSAERTGGSVSTLTIQRTQQEDSAVYLCASSLEGLAGVYGQYFGPGTRLTVT.

This rearrangement joins TRBV4-3 to TRBJ1-3; D ambiguous. Trimming removed 4 bases from V and 0 bases from J, with 7 bases in between. This CDR3 has 14 residues. Germline-derived CDR1 and CDR2 are LGHNA and YSLEER. CDR3 region: CASSPQLSGNTIYF. The CDR3 DNA follows: TGCGCCAGCAGCCCCCAACTCTCTGGAAACACCATATATTTT.

The CDR3 DNA reads as TGCGCCAGCAGCCAAGGCCCAGAGACCTACAATGAGCAGTTCTTC. It codes for CASSQGPETYNEQFF. The rearrangement uses TRBV4-3 and TRBJ2-1; D uncertain. Looked up from germline, CDR1 is LGHNA and CDR2 is YSLEER. V was pared by 1 base and J by 2 bases, with 9 bases between. The CDR3 is 15 amino acids.

The gene calls are TRBV5-6 and TRBJ1-1; no clear D gene. CDR1 SGHDT and CDR2 YYEEEE come from the germline V gene. Trimming pared 1 base from V and 2 bases from J, leaving 0 bases between. The CDR3 has 11 residues. The CDR3 DNA follows: TGTGCCAGCAGCTTGAACACTGAAGCTTTCTTT. Translated: CASSLNTEAFF.

The genes are TRBV5-1 and TRBJ2-6; TRBD1 is a possible D gene (6 bases). The length of the CDR3 is 15 residues. V lost 3 bases, J lost 3 bases, and 10 bases lay in between. Germline assignment: CDR1 SGHRS and CDR2 YFSETQ. The CDR3 bases are TGCGCCAGCAGCTCACAGGGTAGTGGGGCCAACGTCCTGACTTTC. As protein: CASSSQGSGANVLTF.

The CDR3 spells CASSPRTTTGELFF. In nucleotides, the CDR3 is TGCGCCAGCAGCCCGCGGACCACCACCGGGGAGCTGTTTTTT. The rearrangement links TRBV5-1 to TRBJ2-2; D is unresolved. V was trimmed by 4 bases and J by 4 bases, leaving 11 bases between them. Germline V gives CDR1 SGHRS, CDR2 YFSETQ. This CDR3 is built from 14 residues. The variable domain in full, with the rest retrieved from reference TRBV5-1 and TRBJ2-2, is KAGVTQTPRYLIKTRGQQVTLSCSPISGHRSVSWYQQTPGQGLQFLFEYFSETQRNKGNFPGRFSGRQFSNSRSEMNVSTLELGDSALYLCASSPRTTTGELFFGEGSRLTVL.

This clone came up once. The V call is TRBV5-1, the J call TRBJ1-4, with a possible D match to TRBD1 (5 bases). The CDR3 has 17 residues. Germline-derived CDR1 and CDR2 are SGHRS and YFSETQ. Trimming removed 0 bases from V and 1 base from J, with 13 bases in between. The CDR3, as DNA: TGCGCCAGCAGCTTGGATAGGGGAACGGGAACTAATGAAAAACTGTTTTTT. Residues: CASSLDRGTGTNEKLFF.

The V gene is TRBV6-5, the J gene TRBJ1-1; a weak D match, TRBD1 (6 bases). This CDR3 spans 15 amino acids. Trimming pared 5 bases from V and 0 bases from J, leaving 13 bases between. Looked up from germline, CDR1 is MNHEY and CDR2 is SVGAGI. Here the CDR3 reads CASSLQQGLNTEAFF. The CDR3 DNA reads TGTGCCAGCAGTCTCCAACAGGGTCTGAACACTGAAGCTTTCTTT.

This clone appeared a few times. Other nucleotide sequences from this sample produce the same CDR3. This chain joins TRBV27 and TRBJ2-1; D is perhaps TRBD2 (6 bases). CDR3 length: 15 amino acids. Trimming removed 8 bases from V and 0 bases from J, with 14 bases in between. Looked up from germline, CDR1 is MNHEY and CDR2 is SMNVEV (reference sequence). The CDR3 DNA reads TGTGCCAGCCGCCTGGGGGGAAGCTCCTACAATGAGCAGTTCTTC. Protein: CASRLGGSSYNEQFF.

By share, this clone counts as medium-sized. This chain connects TRBV4-3 to TRBJ2-7; TRBD2 aligns across 12 bases. The CDR3 is made up of 20 amino acids. V shed 0 bases and J 6 bases; nucleotides not matched to a gene: 18. Per germline, CDR1 LGHNA and CDR2 YSLEER. The CDR3 nucleotides are TGCGCCAGCAGCCAAGACGCCTTCACTAGCGGGAGGTACCGGGCTCCCGAGCAGTACTTC. It yields the protein CASSQDAFTSGRYRAPEQYF.

This chain joins TRBV5-6 and TRBJ1-2; D is unclear. The CDR3 consists of 14 residues. V was trimmed by 0 bases and J by 4 bases, leaving 10 bases between them. Germline V gives CDR1 SGHDT, CDR2 YYEEEE. The CDR3 DNA reads as TGTGCCAGCAGCTTGGGTCCAGTCCGCTATGGCTACACCTTC. This codes for CASSLGPVRYGYTF.

This clone came up a few times. The V and J genes are TRBV2 and TRBJ2-1; 9 nucleotides align to TRBD2. This CDR3 is 13 amino acids long. Germline loops: CDR1 SNHLY, CDR2 FYNNEI. V shed 7 bases and J 10 bases; nucleotides not matched to a gene: 8. CDR3 residues: CASTTGLAGEQFF. CDR3 DNA sequence: TGTGCCAGCACGACGGGACTAGCTGGCGAGCAGTTCTTC.

Points on this clone: This specimen includes other DNA sequences encoding the same CDR3. The chain employs TRBV25-1 and TRBJ1-1, with D tentatively TRBD1 (5 bases). V was shortened by 6 bases and J by 4 bases, with 12 bases between the two germline ends. The length of the CDR3 is 13 residues. Germline CDR1 and CDR2: MGHDK and SYGVNS. The CDR3 sequence is CASRRGGATEAFF. The CDR3 DNA is TGTGCCAGCAGGAGGGGCGGGGCCACTGAAGCTTTCTTT. The whole variable domain, filled in from reference TRBV25-1 and TRBJ1-1, reads EADIYQTPRYLVIGTGKKITLECSQTMGHDKMYWYQQDPGMELHLIHYSYGVNSTEKGDLSSESTVSRIRTEHFPLTLESARPSHTSQYLCASRRGGATEAFFGQGTRLTVV.

The chain combines TRBV4-2 with TRBJ2-7; D remains unclear. The germline V and J ends were trimmed by 1 base and 0 bases, with 13 bases remaining between them. The CDR3 runs 16 residues. CDR1 is LGHNA, CDR2 YNFKEQ, per germline. CDR3 loop: CASSQVQSRDSYEQYF. In nucleotides, the CDR3 is TGTGCCAGCAGCCAAGTCCAAAGCAGAGACTCCTACGAGCAGTACTTC.

This clone is a singleton in its sample. The V gene is TRBV28, the J gene TRBJ1-2, with a possible D match to TRBD1 (5 bases). This CDR3 is built from 14 residues. V lost 4 bases and J lost 6, with 15 bases in between. CDR1 and CDR2 from the germline V gene are MDHEN and SYDVKM. The CDR3 here is CASSSPGLRDGYTF. CDR3 nucleotides: TGTGCCAGCAGTTCCCCGGGACTCCGGGATGGCTACACCTTC.

The rearrangement joins TRBV25-1 to TRBJ1-3; D might be TRBD1 (5 bases). Trimming stripped 5 bases from V and 9 bases from J, with 14 bases between. The CDR3 spans 13 residues. In germline, CDR1 is MGHDK, CDR2 SYGVNS. Here the CDR3 reads CASSSDKSTTIYF. As DNA, the CDR3 is TGTGCCAGCAGTTCGGACAAGTCGACCACCATATATTTT.

The chain combines TRBV30 with TRBJ1-2; D gene uncertain. V shed 3 bases and J shed 6 bases, with 8 bases lying between them. The CDR3 contains 11 residues. The germline CDR1 and CDR2 sequences are GTSNPN and SVGIG (reference sequence). CDR3 bases: TGTGCCTGGAGCCTGCTCCATGGCTACACCTTC. Translating it yields CAWSLLHGYTF. Complete variable domain (other parts from reference TRBV30 and TRBJ1-2): SQTIHQWPATLVQPVGSPLSLECTVEGTSNPNLYWYRQAAGRGLQLLFYSVGIGQISSEVPQNLSASRPQDRQFILSSKKLLLSDSGFYLCAWSLLHGYTFGSGTRLTVV.

The chain combines TRBV5-1 with TRBJ2-2; possibly TRBD2 for D (5 bases). V was cut by 3 bases and J by 3 bases, with 18 bases left in between. This CDR3 comprises 17 residues. Per germline, CDR1 SGHRS and CDR2 YFSETQ. The CDR3 sequence is CASSSGSVFGDTGELFF. CDR3 in DNA: TGCGCCAGCAGCTCGGGGTCTGTCTTTGGGGACACCGGGGAGCTGTTTTTT.

This chain connects TRBV28 to TRBJ2-1; 8 nucleotides agree with TRBD2. With V trimmed by 5 bases and J by 2 bases, 5 bases remained unmatched. CDR3 length equals 15 residues. From germline, CDR1 is MDHEN and CDR2 SYDVKM. CDR3 sequence reads: CASSTSGSPYNEQFF. CDR3 coding DNA: TGTGCCAGCAGTACCAGCGGGAGTCCCTACAATGAGCAGTTCTTC.

The CDR3 region is CASSQGTVYGYTF. The CDR3 region has the DNA TGTGCCAGCTCACAGGGGACAGTCTATGGCTACACCTTC. The genes are TRBV18 and TRBJ1-2, with TRBD1 identical over 7 bases. The germline V gene has CDR1 KGHSH and CDR2 LQKENI. V was clipped by 4 bases and J by 4 bases; unmatched bases: 3. The CDR3 has 13 residues.

The V and J genes are TRBV27 and TRBJ2-7, with TRBD1 matching 9 bases. The V gene's germline CDR1 is MNHEY and CDR2 SMNVEV (reference sequence). The CDR3 sequence is 15 residues long. Trimming took 4 bases from V and 11 from J; bases not matched to a gene: 15. DNA of the CDR3: TGTGCCAGCAGTTCCTGGGCTGGGGACAGGGATACGAAGTACTTC. This sequence encodes CASSSWAGDRDTKYF.

This clone has only a few counts. V and J are TRBV7-2 and TRBJ2-7, with 7 bases matching TRBD2. V was clipped by 6 bases and J by 9 bases; unmatched bases: 11. The CDR3 runs to 13 residues. Germline V CDR1 and CDR2: SGHTA, FQGNSA. In DNA form, the CDR3 reads TGTGCCAGCAGACCGCTAGCGGCGGGCGGGCAGTACTTC. Residues: CASRPLAAGGQYF.

The rearrangement links TRBV11-2 to TRBJ2-3, with TRBD2 identical over 10 bases. The CDR3 spans 18 residues. Per the germline V gene, CDR1 is SGHAT and CDR2 is FQNNGV. The V gene end was trimmed by 6 bases and the J gene end by 0 bases; junction bases not matched to a gene: 12. The CDR3 sequence is CASSNYKGTSVSTDTQYF. In DNA, the CDR3 is TGTGCCAGCAGTAATTATAAAGGGACTAGCGTCAGCACAGATACGCAGTATTTT.